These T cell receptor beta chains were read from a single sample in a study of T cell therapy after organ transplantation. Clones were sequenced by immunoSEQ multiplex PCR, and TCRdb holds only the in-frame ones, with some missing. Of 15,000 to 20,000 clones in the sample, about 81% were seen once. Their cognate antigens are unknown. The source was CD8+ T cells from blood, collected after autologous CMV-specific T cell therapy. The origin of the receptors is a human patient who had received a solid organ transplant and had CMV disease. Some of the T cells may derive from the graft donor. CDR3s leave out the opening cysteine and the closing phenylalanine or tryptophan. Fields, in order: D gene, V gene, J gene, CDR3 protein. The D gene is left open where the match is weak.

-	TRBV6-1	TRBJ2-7	ASGWGYEQY
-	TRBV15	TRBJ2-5	ATSLRTGRGETQY
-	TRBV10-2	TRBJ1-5	ASSAGRNQPQH
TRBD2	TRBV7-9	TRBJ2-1	ASSFSGGSYNEQF
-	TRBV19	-	ASSQEAAGYEQY
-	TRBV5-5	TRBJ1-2	ASSYPRTLLGYT
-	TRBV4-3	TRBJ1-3	ASSLDSNSGNTIY
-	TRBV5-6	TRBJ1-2	ASSLWTAVYGYT
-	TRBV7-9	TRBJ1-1	ASSLGTNRDTEAF
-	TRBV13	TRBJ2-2	ASSLGEDGLNTGELF
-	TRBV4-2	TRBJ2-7	ASSPGTYYSYEQY
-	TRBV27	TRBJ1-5	ASRPGGVGNQPQH
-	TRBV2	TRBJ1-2	ASLPSPSVGGYT
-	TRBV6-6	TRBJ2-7	ASTDDSDEQY
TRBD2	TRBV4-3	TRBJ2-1	ASSQGTSGRHNEQF
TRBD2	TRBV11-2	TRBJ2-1	ASLGRRLAGDYNEQF
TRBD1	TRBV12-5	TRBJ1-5	ASGSELRGRDDQPQH
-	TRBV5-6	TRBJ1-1	ASSLGRAEAF
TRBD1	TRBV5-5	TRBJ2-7	ASSSGQDYEQY
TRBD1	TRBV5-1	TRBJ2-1	ASSLEGQADEQF
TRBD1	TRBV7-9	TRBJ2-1	ASSPWDRDYNEQF
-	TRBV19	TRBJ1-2	ASSIGVSGYGYT
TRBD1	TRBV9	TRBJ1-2	ASSAGQGGYGYT
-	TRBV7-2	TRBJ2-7	ASSPLYTYDEQY
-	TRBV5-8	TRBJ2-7	ASSLLAGEGYEQY
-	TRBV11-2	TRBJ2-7	ASSPLYTYDEQY
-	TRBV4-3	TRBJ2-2	ASSQDRLDLHTGELF
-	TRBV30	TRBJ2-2	AWKGKRDTGELF
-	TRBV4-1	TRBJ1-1	ASSQPGSGTEAF
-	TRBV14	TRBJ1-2	ASSRGRAYGYT
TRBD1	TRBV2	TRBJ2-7	ASSELGQGSYEQY
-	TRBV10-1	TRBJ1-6	ASSESDPRNSPLH
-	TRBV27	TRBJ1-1	ASRKYLSEAF
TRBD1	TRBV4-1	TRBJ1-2	ASSPGQGTNYGYT
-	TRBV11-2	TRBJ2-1	ASIERGGTNEQF
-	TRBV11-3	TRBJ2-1	ASSPIGGSYNEQF
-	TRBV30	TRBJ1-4	AWSVGPQGYGEKLF
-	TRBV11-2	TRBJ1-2	ASSLRRNYGYT
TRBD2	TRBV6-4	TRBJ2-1	ASSETGGANEQF
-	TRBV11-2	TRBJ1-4	ASSLSNSEKLF